Included here is one T cell receptor (beta chain) sequence, with context. The entry originates in a study of blood T cell repertoires in COVID-19. Germline V CDR1 and CDR2: LNHDA, SQIVND (reference sequence). Unmatched junction bases numbered 3, after V lost 4 bases and J lost 7 bases. This CDR3 contains 13 residues. Per the authors' pipeline: Estimation of nucleated cell counts relied on the amplification of reference gene primers. Sequenced by immunoSEQ multiplex PCR; TCRdb stores in-frame clones only, minus some. V and J calls and clone size are as listed in that table; D and trimming were resolved from the DNA. The table has more than 50,000 clones, 74% seen once.

The rearrangement joins TRBV19 to TRBJ1-4, with 7 nucleotides matching TRBD1. The TCR was taken from an elderly woman with acute or convalescent COVID-19. The sample taken for sequencing was peripheral blood. The CDR3 here is CASSSTGVEKLFF. CDR3 DNA: TGTGCCAGTAGTAGCACAGGGGTTGAAAAACTGTTTTTT.